A single sample is the source of the 17 T cell receptor beta chains below, sequenced in a study of cytomegalovirus exposure and HLA in healthy donors. The PCR made use of 60 Vbeta and 13 Jbeta primers. The repertoire was sequenced with immunoSEQ multiplex PCR; TCRdb's copy has only in-frame clones and lacks some. This table holds roughly 200,000 clones, nearly 80% found once. The sequencing input was PBMCs. These receptors all stem from a female donor in good health and CMV-seronegative.

The chain links TRBV6-1 to TRBJ1-5, with D possibly TRBD1 on 5 matching bases. The CDR3 runs 12 residues. Germline CDR1 reads MNHNS; CDR2 reads SASEGT. The CDR3 DNA is TGTGCTATAGGGGCCGAACGTCAGCCCCAGCATTTT. Translation: CAIGAERQPQHF.

The chain is built from TRBV7-3 and TRBJ2-3; tentative D call: TRBD1 (8 bases). The V end lost 6 bases, the J end lost 10 bases, and 17 bases lay between the germline ends. Per the germline V gene, CDR1 is SGHTA and CDR2 is FQGTGA. This CDR3 is built from 13 residues. For the CDR3, the DNA is TGTGCCAGCAGTCTAACAGGGGGGGGCGCGCAGTATTTT. Translating it yields CASSLTGGGAQYF.

The gene calls are TRBV6-1 and TRBJ2-2; the D is unclear. V was cut by 6 bases and J by 0 bases, with 8 bases left in between. The CDR3 spans 14 residues. Per the germline V gene, CDR1 is MNHNS and CDR2 is SASEGT. This CDR3 reads CASRPVPNTGELFF. The CDR3 coding sequence is TGTGCCAGCAGACCGGTACCGAACACCGGGGAGCTGTTTTTT.

This chain connects TRBV12-5 to TRBJ1-1; 7 nucleotides match TRBD1. The germline V gene has CDR1 LGHNT and CDR2 FRNRAP. The CDR3 covers 12 residues. V gave up 6 bases and J gave up 4 bases; unmatched junction bases: 2. CDR3 residues: CASGGGVTEAFF. CDR3 DNA: TGTGCTAGTGGAGGGGGCGTCACTGAAGCTTTCTTT.

V and J are TRBV30 and TRBJ1-3; maybe TRBD1 (5 bases). Trimming stripped 4 bases from V and 2 bases from J, with 9 bases between. This CDR3 is 13 amino acids long. Germline V gene lookup returns CDR1 GTSNPN and CDR2 SVGIG (reference sequence). Here the CDR3 reads CAWTGKAGNTIYF. Written as DNA, the CDR3 is TGTGCCTGGACAGGGAAAGCTGGAAACACCATATATTTT.

The chain joins TRBV20-1 to TRBJ2-7; D call uncertain. The CDR3 runs to 10 residues. Trimming removed 0 bases at V and 6 bases at J, with 3 bases between. The germline gives CDR1 DFQATT, CDR2 SNEGSKA (reference sequence). The CDR3 region is CSARDGEQYF. DNA for the CDR3: TGCAGTGCTAGAGACGGCGAGCAGTACTTC.

The chain joins TRBV7-2 to TRBJ2-5, with TRBD2 matching 7 bases. The ends lost 1 base at V and 11 bases at J; junction bases unmatched: 10. Germline CDR1 and CDR2: SGHTA and FQGNSA. The CDR3 runs to 14 residues. Written as DNA, the CDR3 is TGTGCCAGCAGCTTAGACAGCGGGGTGATCGGTCAGTACTTC. Translation gives CASSLDSGVIGQYF.

This clone has just a few counts. This sequence joins TRBV19 and TRBJ1-5, with 9 bases lining up with TRBD1. Trimming removed 1 base from V and 6 bases from J; junction bases left unmatched: 4. Per the germline V gene, CDR1 is LNHDA and CDR2 is SQIVND (reference sequence). The CDR3 is made up of 15 amino acids. CDR3: CASSIGTGGGQPQHF. In nucleotides, the CDR3 is TGTGCCAGTAGTATAGGTACAGGGGGCGGTCAGCCCCAGCATTTT.

The rearrangement uses TRBV9 and TRBJ2-1; 8 nucleotides align to TRBD1. The CDR3 extends over 13 amino acids. Unmatched junction bases numbered 1, after V lost 1 base and J lost 7 bases. Germline V gives CDR1 SGDLS, CDR2 YYNGEE. The CDR3 sequence: CASSVQGANEQFF. The CDR3 DNA follows: TGTGCCAGCAGCGTACAGGGGGCTAATGAGCAGTTCTTC.

The rearrangement uses TRBV19 and TRBJ2-4, with 9 bases that match TRBD1. Germline values: CDR1 LNHDA, CDR2 SQIVND (reference sequence). V trimming: 5 bases; J trimming: 0 bases; junction bases outside the gene matches: 8. This CDR3 spans 17 amino acids. CDR3 sequence (DNA): TGTGCCAGTAGTGTACCGGGACAGGGACTAGCCAAAAACATTCAGTACTTC. Its protein is CASSVPGQGLAKNIQYF.

As DNA, the CDR3 is TGTGCCAGCAGCTACCTTTCAGAGAACACTGAAGCTTTCTTT. Encoded protein: CASSYLSENTEAFF. This rearrangement joins TRBV5-4 to TRBJ1-1; no firm D call. The germline gives CDR1 SGHNT, CDR2 YYREEE (reference sequence). CDR3 length equals 14 residues. V dropped 3 bases and J dropped 1 base, with 10 bases sitting between them.

The rearrangement uses TRBV5-1 and TRBJ2-1; TRBD2 agrees at 10 bases. The germline CDR1 and CDR2 sequences are SGHRS and YFSETQ. The CDR3 loop spans 14 amino acids. After removal of 7 bases from V and 10 bases from J, the junction contained 11 bases not matched to a gene. The CDR3 DNA reads TGCGCCAGCTCTAATCCTAGCGGGGGACGCGAGCAGTTCTTC. Translated: CASSNPSGGREQFF.

V usage is TRBV6-1 and J usage is TRBJ2-3; TRBD2 matches at 11 bases. The CDR3 sequence is 16 residues long. The junction had 10 bases not matched to a gene; V was cut back by 3 bases and J by 8 bases. Germline V gene lookup returns CDR1 MNHNS and CDR2 SASEGT. The CDR3 DNA reads TGTGCCAGCAGTGATCGAACTAGCGGGGGTCCGGGTACGCAGTATTTT. This gives the protein CASSDRTSGGPGTQYF.

This clone appeared once. The chain uses TRBV7-6 and TRBJ1-1, with D possibly being TRBD1 (6 bases). The germline V and J ends were trimmed by 1 base and 0 bases, with 9 bases remaining between them. The CDR3 loop spans 15 amino acids. CDR1 is SGHVS and CDR2 is FNYEAQ in the germline V gene. Here the CDR3 DNA reads TGTGCCAGCAGCTTAGTCCAGGGGATGAACACTGAAGCTTTCTTT. This codes for CASSLVQGMNTEAFF.

V is TRBV5-1 and J is TRBJ2-1; 7 nucleotides align to TRBD2. The CDR3 extends over 15 amino acids. Germline V gene lookup returns CDR1 SGHRS and CDR2 YFSETQ. The V and J ends lost 5 bases and 0 bases, in that order; junction bases with no gene match: 5. CDR3 in amino acids: CASRRDYPSYNEQFF. The CDR3 DNA is TGCGCCAGCAGACGGGACTACCCCTCCTACAATGAGCAGTTCTTC.

CDR3 region: CASRDLTGGGYTF. The CDR3 bases are TGTGCCAGCAGGGATTTGACAGGGGGCGGCTACACCTTC. V usage is TRBV6-5 and J usage is TRBJ1-2; TRBD1 matches at 10 bases. The CDR3 contains 13 residues. V gave up 6 bases and J gave up 8 bases; unmatched junction bases: 6. Germline-derived CDR1 and CDR2 are MNHEY and SVGAGI.

The rearrangement joins TRBV28 to TRBJ2-2, with TRBD2 matching 12 bases. V shed 4 bases and J 8 bases; nucleotides not matched to a gene: 8. Germline CDR1 and CDR2: MDHEN and SYDVKM. CDR3 length: 16 residues. The CDR3 nucleotides read TGTGCCAGCAGTTCCCTAGCGGGAGGGCCGGAGGGGGAGCTGTTTTTT. It codes for CASSSLAGGPEGELFF.